This T cell receptor beta chain appears in the sequencing data of a study of patients and donors after allogeneic stem cell transplantation. In this sample, this clonotype turned up a few times. In TCRdb, the RT-PCR reads were re-called with MiXCR into one record per CDR3 protein. The sample gives approximately 160,000 distinct CDR3 sequences, around 30% of which show up once; approximately 3% is in the top ten. The sequenced sample was blood, either unsorted or a sorted T cell fraction (not recorded which). This receptor was obtained from a human donor who was either an allogeneic HSCT recipient or a stem cell or donor lymphocyte infusion donor (not recorded which). It is not recorded whose cells these are; they may come from a transplant donor.

CDR3 sequence: CASSPWDRGRGTEAFF. The CDR3 bases are TGTGCCAGCAGTCCTTGGGACAGGGGCAGGGGCACTGAAGCTTTCTTT. This chain uses TRBV12-3 or TRBV12-4 with TRBJ1-1; 10 bases map to TRBD1. There are 16 residues in the CDR3. With V trimmed by 5 bases and J by 4 bases, 10 bases remained unmatched.